This entry lists 13 T cell receptor beta chains sequenced from one sample in a study of cytotoxic CD8 clonotypes in ibrutinib-treated CLL. Assay used: immunoSEQ multiplex PCR; TCRdb lists only in-frame clones, some missing. The sample lists more than 150,000 clones, approximately 72% occurring once. This specimen was PBMCs, taken after 24 months of ibrutinib treatment. The receptor set was obtained from a human donor with chronic lymphocytic leukemia.

The chain recombines TRBV28 with TRBJ2-7; D not resolved. Germline CDR1 MDHEN, CDR2 SYDVKM. Trimming cost V 3 bases and J 3 bases, with 6 bases left between them. The CDR3 spans 12 residues. CDR3: CASSFRVYEQYF. The CDR3 DNA reads as TGTGCCAGCAGTTTTCGGGTCTACGAGCAGTACTTC.

The CDR3 DNA reads TGTGCCAGCTCGGAACAGGGAGGAGGCACTGAAGCTTTCTTT. It codes for CASSEQGGGTEAFF. This chain links TRBV18 with TRBJ1-1; maybe TRBD1 (6 bases). Germline V gene sequence: CDR1 KGHSH, CDR2 LQKENI. V lost 6 bases and J lost 4, with 15 bases in between. This CDR3 region has 14 residues.

The chain recombines TRBV5-1 with TRBJ2-1; TRBD2 matches at 11 bases. This CDR3 spans 17 amino acids. The J segment lost 3 bases and the V segment lost 3 bases, leaving 8 bases of the junction unmatched. The germline V gene encodes CDR1 SGHRS and CDR2 YFSETQ. The CDR3 loop reads CASSWSLAGGYYNEQFF. Written as DNA, the CDR3 is TGCGCCAGCAGCTGGTCGCTAGCGGGAGGTTACTACAATGAGCAGTTCTTC.

The rearrangement joins TRBV5-4 to TRBJ1-2; TRBD1 is a possible D gene (5 bases). CDR3 length: 18 amino acids. The V and J ends lost 4 bases and 5 bases respectively, with 27 bases between them. The germline V gene encodes CDR1 SGHNT and CDR2 YYREEE (reference sequence). The CDR3 DNA reads as TGTGCCAGCAGCCCCCCTACCTTTTGGGGTGGGGCGGTTTATGGCTACACCTTC. Residues: CASSPPTFWGGAVYGYTF.

The genes are TRBV5-4 and TRBJ2-7, with D perhaps TRBD1 (6 bases). Looked up from germline, CDR1 is SGHNT and CDR2 is YYREEE (reference sequence). CDR3 length equals 16 residues. V was trimmed by 1 base and J by 5 bases, leaving 19 bases between them. This CDR3 is CASSLRDTADVDEQYF. In DNA form, the CDR3 reads TGTGCCAGCAGCTTGCGGGACACAGCAGACGTGGACGAGCAGTACTTC.

The chain uses TRBV18 and TRBJ2-2; no definite D call. The length of the CDR3 is 12 residues. From germline, CDR1 is KGHSH and CDR2 LQKENI. The V and J ends lost 3 bases and 7 bases respectively, with 6 bases between them. In DNA form, the CDR3 reads TGTGCCAGCTCACCCTCGCGCGGGGAGCTGTTTTTT. It specifies CASSPSRGELFF.

The rearrangement uses TRBV29-1 and TRBJ2-7, with unresolved D. Germline assignment: CDR1 SQVTM and CDR2 ANQGSEA. Trimming stripped 3 bases from V and 0 bases from J, with 6 bases between. The CDR3 covers 12 residues. CDR3 nucleotides: TGCAGCGTTGAGGCCAGCTCCTACGAGCAGTACTTC. Translating gives CSVEASSYEQYF.

The chain couples TRBV18 to TRBJ1-1; 7 nucleotides align to TRBD1. The CDR3 runs 17 residues. The J segment lost 4 bases and the V segment lost 1 base, leaving 12 bases of the junction unmatched. Germline CDR1 is KGHSH and CDR2 is LQKENI. CDR3 sequence reads: CASSPRGEGADGTEAFF. CDR3 coding DNA: TGTGCCAGCTCACCACGCGGGGAGGGGGCAGATGGCACTGAAGCTTTCTTT. The full variable domain, completed using reference TRBV18 and TRBJ1-1, is NAGVMQNPRHLVRRRGQEARLRCSPMKGHSHVYWYRQLPEEGLKFMVYLQKENIIDESGMPKERFSAEFPKEGPSILRIQQVVRGDSAAYFCASSPRGEGADGTEAFFGQGTRLTVV.

V and J are TRBV27 and TRBJ2-1; D unclear. This CDR3 has 15 amino acids. CDR1 MNHEY and CDR2 SMNVEV come from the germline V gene (reference sequence). V gave up 1 base and J gave up 8 bases, with 15 bases separating them. The CDR3 nucleotides read TGTGCCAGCAGTTTATATCCGTTCCCTAGTCATGAGCAGTTCTTC. Its protein is CASSLYPFPSHEQFF.

The gene calls are TRBV27 and TRBJ2-1; weak D call: TRBD2 (5 bases). CDR3 length: 16 residues. The V end lost 1 base, the J end lost 0 bases, and 10 bases lay between the germline ends. CDR1 is MNHEY and CDR2 is SMNVEV in the germline V gene (reference sequence). As DNA, the CDR3 is TGTGCCAGCAGTTTATTTCGGGAAAGCTCCTACAATGAGCAGTTCTTC. Translation gives CASSLFRESSYNEQFF.

In DNA form, the CDR3 reads TGTGCCAGCAGCCCGGAGGGCAAGTACGAGCAGTACTTC. This gives the protein CASSPEGKYEQYF. The chain has TRBV13 and TRBJ2-7, with a weak D call TRBD2 (6 bases). The CDR3 totals 13 residues. The V gene lost 5 bases and the J gene lost 4 bases, with 12 bases spanning the gap. Germline values: CDR1 PRHDT, CDR2 FYEKMQ (reference sequence).

The chain is built from TRBV28 and TRBJ2-7; the D gene is possibly TRBD2 (6 bases). In germline, CDR1 is MDHEN, CDR2 SYDVKM. There are 13 residues in the CDR3. Trimming pared 5 bases from V and 4 bases from J, leaving 12 bases between. The CDR3 region has the DNA TGTGCCAGCAGTCGTGGGGGGAAATACGAGCAGTACTTC. This translates into CASSRGGKYEQYF. Full variable domain (rest looked up from reference TRBV28 and TRBJ2-7): DVKVTQSSRYLVKRTGEKVFLECVQDMDHENMFWYRQDPGLGLRLIYFSYDVKMKEKGDIPEGYSVSREKKERFSLILESASTNQTSMYLCASSRGGKYEQYFGPGTRLTVT.

This chain links TRBV30 with TRBJ1-2; D remains ambiguous. The length of the CDR3 is 10 residues. V was shortened by 5 bases and J by 4 bases, with 5 bases between the two germline ends. Germline-derived CDR1 and CDR2 are GTSNPN and SVGIG (reference sequence). The CDR3 loop reads CAWGLYGYTF. CDR3 sequence (DNA): TGTGCCTGGGGGCTCTATGGCTACACCTTC.